This T cell receptor (beta chain) was captured by sequencing in a study of T cells after yellow fever vaccination. V dropped 6 bases and J dropped 6 bases, with 14 bases sitting between them. CDR1 is DFQATT and CDR2 is SNEGSKA in the germline V gene (reference sequence). The CDR3 has 13 residues. UMIs were added to TCR cDNA along with a universal primer site when it was made by 5'RACE template switching. Using its own MiXCR run on the 5' RACE reads, TCRdb lists one record per CDR3 protein. The sample has some 320,000 distinct CDR3 sequences; about 4% are singletons. The chain links TRBV20-1 to TRBJ1-4; D remains unclear. This TCR came from a young man who received the YFV17D yellow fever vaccine. The starting material was PBMCs, obtained 5 days after the yellow fever booster vaccination. CDR3 region: CSAGRGLDEKLFF. In nucleotides, the CDR3 is TGCAGTGCCGGACGCGGGCTGGATGAAAAACTGTTTTTT.